This is a list of T cell receptor beta chains from one sample in a study of post-analysis software for immune sequencing data. TCRdb ran MiXCR on the PCR reads and lists one entry per CDR3 protein. The repertoire consists of around 400,000 distinct CDR3 sequences, with approximately 38% occurring once and the leading ten covering over 10%. Sequences were obtained from blood. The origin of the receptors is a girl under 18 with multiple sclerosis. Each CDR3 is given with its conserved first and last residue. Fields, in order: V gene, clone size, D gene, J gene, CDR3 DNA, CDR3 protein. D genes are given only for firm matches. Some rows mark clone size as missing; the rest say once, few, many or name a class of expanded clone.

>TRBV3-1|NA|TRBD2|TRBJ2-7
TGTGCCAGCAGCAGGGGGACTAGCGGGGTCTACGAGCAGTACTTC
CASSRGTSGVYEQYF
>TRBV10-2|few|TRBD2|TRBJ2-3
TGCGCCAGCAGACCGGGACTAGCGGGGGGCACAGATACGCAGTATTTT
CASRPGLAGGTDTQYF
>TRBV29-1|once|TRBD1|TRBJ1-2
TGCAGCGTTCGGACAGGGACAAGTGGCTACACCTTC
CSVRTGTSGYTF
>TRBV7-3|many|NA|TRBJ2-5
TGTGCCAGCAGCTTAAGTGTTGGACTCCAAGAGACCCAGTACTTC
CASSLSVGLQETQYF
>TRBV5-8|NA|TRBD2|TRBJ2-7
TGTGCCAGCAGCCGAACGACTAGCGCGAGCTCCTACGAGCAGTACTTC
CASSRTTSASSYEQYF
>TRBV7-2|NA|NA|TRBJ1-6
TGTGCCAGCAGCCCCGACCCTCTGGGGGGCTCCTATAATTCACCCCTCCACTTT
CASSPDPLGGSYNSPLHF
>TRBV28|once|NA|TRBJ1-2
TGTGCCAGTAGTTTACTCCTGACAGTCACTTTTAACTATGGCTACACCTTC
CASSLLLTVTFNYGYTF
>TRBV7-2|few|NA|TRBJ2-5
TGTGCCAGCAGCTTATCTGGGGCTCGATCTCAAGAGACCCAGTACTTC
CASSLSGARSQETQYF
>TRBV13|NA|TRBD2|TRBJ2-7
TGTGCCAGCAGTAGCGGGTCGGGGGACTCCTACGAGCAGTACTTC
CASSSGSGDSYEQYF
>TRBV7-8|NA|NA|TRBJ2-5
TGTGCCAGCAGCTCAAGACGGAACCAAGAGACCCAGTACTTC
CASSSRRNQETQYF
>TRBV28|once|TRBD1|TRBJ2-7
TGTGCCAGCAGTTTAAGGGACAGGGGGTCCCAGTACTTC
CASSLRDRGSQYF
>TRBV10-3|NA|NA|TRBJ2-7
TGTGCCATCAGTGAGTCGGCGGGCGAGCAGTACTTC
CAISESAGEQYF
>TRBV4-1|NA|TRBD1|TRBJ1-1
TGCGCCAGCAGCCTACAAGGCCGTACAGGGGGCACTGAAGCTTTCTTT
CASSLQGRTGGTEAFF
>TRBV10-2|few|NA|TRBJ2-4
TGCGCCAGCAGTGTAGGGGACCTAAACATTCAGTACTTC
CASSVGDLNIQYF
>TRBV12-3/TRBV12-4|NA|TRBD2|TRBJ2-1
TGTGCCAGCAGTACTAGCGACGATTACAATGAGCAGTTCTTC
CASSTSDDYNEQFF
>TRBV5-1|NA|NA|TRBJ2-7
TGCGCCAGCAGCTTGGTGGGGGTCCCCTACGAGCAGTACTTC
CASSLVGVPYEQYF
>TRBV4-1|few|TRBD2|TRBJ2-1
TGCGCCAGCAGCCAAGCGGCCGCGGGGGGCTACAATGAGCAGTTCTTC
CASSQAAAGGYNEQFF
>TRBV12-3/TRBV12-4|NA|TRBD2|TRBJ2-3
TGTGCCAGCAGTTTGACTAGCGTGTGTACAGATACGCAGTATTTT
CASSLTSVCTDTQYF
>TRBV3-1|few|NA|TRBJ2-3
TGTGCCAGCAGCCAAGAAGGGGCAGGGCCGCAGTATTTT
CASSQEGAGPQYF
>TRBV5-1|NA|TRBD1|TRBJ1-1
TGCGCCAGCAGCCAAGGACAGGGGTGGATGAACACTGAAGCTTTCTTT
CASSQGQGWMNTEAFF
>TRBV15|once|TRBD1|TRBJ1-2
TGTGCCGCCAGCAGAGATAAGGGGGCGAGTGGCTACACCTTC
CAASRDKGASGYTF
>TRBV5-6|NA|NA|TRBJ2-1
TGTGCCAGCAGCTTGGTGGGCACGAGCTCCTACAATGAGCAGTTCTTC
CASSLVGTSSYNEQFF
>TRBV20-1|NA|TRBD1|TRBJ2-1
TGCAGTGCTAGAGGGGACAGGGACCTTAATGAGCAGTTCTTC
CSARGDRDLNEQFF
>TRBV20-1|few|NA|TRBJ2-6
TGCAGTGCCCACAGGGACGCTGGGGCCAACGTCCTGACTTTC
CSAHRDAGANVLTF
>TRBV6-2/TRBV6-3|NA|NA|TRBJ2-5
TGTGCCAGCAGTTATTACCACCAAGAGACCCAGTACTTC
CASSYYHQETQYF
>TRBV7-6|few|TRBD1|TRBJ2-1
TGTGCCAGCAGCTTAGCGCTATCGTCGGGACAGGTTTACAATGAGCAGTTCTTC
CASSLALSSGQVYNEQFF
>TRBV29-1|NA|NA|TRBJ1-4
TGCAGCGTCGCCGAGTGGAACGCCAGGGAAAAACTGTTTTTT
CSVAEWNAREKLFF
>TRBV11-1|NA|NA|TRBJ2-1
TGTGCCAGCAGCTTAGCGCGAGGCGGGGCCTCGGATGTGCAGTTCTTC
CASSLARGGASDVQFF